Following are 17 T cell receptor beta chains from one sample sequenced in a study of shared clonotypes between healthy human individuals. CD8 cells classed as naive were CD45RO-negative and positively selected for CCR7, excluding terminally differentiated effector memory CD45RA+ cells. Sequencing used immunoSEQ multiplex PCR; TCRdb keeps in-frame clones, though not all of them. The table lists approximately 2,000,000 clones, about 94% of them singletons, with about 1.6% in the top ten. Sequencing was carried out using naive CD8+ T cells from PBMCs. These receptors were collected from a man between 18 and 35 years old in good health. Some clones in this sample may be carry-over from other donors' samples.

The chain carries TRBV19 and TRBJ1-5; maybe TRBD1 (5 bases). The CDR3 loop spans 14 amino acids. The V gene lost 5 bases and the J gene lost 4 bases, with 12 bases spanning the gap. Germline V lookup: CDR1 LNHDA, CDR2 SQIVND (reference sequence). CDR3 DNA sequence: TGTGCCAGTAGTGTGGGACTCTTGAATCAGCCCCAGCATTTT. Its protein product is CASSVGLLNQPQHF.

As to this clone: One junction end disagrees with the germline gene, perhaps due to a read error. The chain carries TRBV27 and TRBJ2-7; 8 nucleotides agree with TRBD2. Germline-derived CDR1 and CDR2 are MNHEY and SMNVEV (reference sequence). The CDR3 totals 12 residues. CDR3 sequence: CASSYHGGDPHF. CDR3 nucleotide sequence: TGTGCCAGCAGTTATCACGGGGGGGACCCGCACTTC.

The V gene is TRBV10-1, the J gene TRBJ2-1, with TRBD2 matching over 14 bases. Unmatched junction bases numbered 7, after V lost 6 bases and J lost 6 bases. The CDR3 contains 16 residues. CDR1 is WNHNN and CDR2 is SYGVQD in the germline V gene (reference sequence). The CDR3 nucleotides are TGCGCCAGCAGGGGGACTAGCGGGAGACCCATCAATGAGCAGTTCTTC. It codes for CASRGTSGRPINEQFF.

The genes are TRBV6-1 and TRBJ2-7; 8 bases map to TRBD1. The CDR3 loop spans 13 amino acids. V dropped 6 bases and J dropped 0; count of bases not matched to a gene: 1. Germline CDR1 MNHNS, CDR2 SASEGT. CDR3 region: CASRGTGSYEQYF. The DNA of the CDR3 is TGTGCCAGCAGGGGGACAGGCTCCTACGAGCAGTACTTC.

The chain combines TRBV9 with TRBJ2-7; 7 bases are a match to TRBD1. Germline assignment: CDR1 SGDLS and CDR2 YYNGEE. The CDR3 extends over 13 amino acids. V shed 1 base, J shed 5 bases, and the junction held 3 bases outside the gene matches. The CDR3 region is CASSVIDRDEQYF. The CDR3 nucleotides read TGTGCCAGCAGCGTAATTGACAGGGACGAGCAGTACTTC.

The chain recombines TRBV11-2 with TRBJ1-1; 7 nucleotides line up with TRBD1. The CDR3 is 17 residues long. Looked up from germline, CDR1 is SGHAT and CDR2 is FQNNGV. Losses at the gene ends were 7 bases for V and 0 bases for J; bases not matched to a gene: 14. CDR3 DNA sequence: TGTGCCAGCAACAGGGGTATGTGGGTGGGGATGAACACTGAAGCTTTCTTT. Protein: CASNRGMWVGMNTEAFF.

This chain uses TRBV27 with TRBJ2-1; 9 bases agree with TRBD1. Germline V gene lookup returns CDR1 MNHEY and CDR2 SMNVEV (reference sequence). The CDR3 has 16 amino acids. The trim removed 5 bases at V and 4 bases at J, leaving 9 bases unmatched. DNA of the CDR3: TGTGCCAGCAGTACCTCCCCGGGGACAGGGTACAATGAGCAGTTCTTC. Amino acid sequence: CASSTSPGTGYNEQFF.

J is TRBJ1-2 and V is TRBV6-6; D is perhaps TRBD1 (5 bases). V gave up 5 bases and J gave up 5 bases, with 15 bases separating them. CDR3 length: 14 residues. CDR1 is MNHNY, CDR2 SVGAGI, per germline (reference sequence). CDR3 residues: CASSQLPGLYGYTF. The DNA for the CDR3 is TGTGCCAGCAGTCAACTCCCAGGGTTGTATGGCTACACCTTC.

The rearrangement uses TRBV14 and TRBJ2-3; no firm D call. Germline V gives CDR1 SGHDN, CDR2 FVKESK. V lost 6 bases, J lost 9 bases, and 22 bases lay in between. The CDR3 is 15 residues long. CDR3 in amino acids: CASSIGWGTTVTQYF. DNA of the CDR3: TGTGCCAGCAGTATTGGGTGGGGAACAACGGTGACGCAGTATTTT.

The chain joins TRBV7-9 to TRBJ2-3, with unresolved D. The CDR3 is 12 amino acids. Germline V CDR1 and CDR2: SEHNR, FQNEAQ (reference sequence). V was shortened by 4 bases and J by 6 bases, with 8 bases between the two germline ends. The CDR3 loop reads CASSSQPDTQYF. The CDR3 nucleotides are TGTGCCAGCAGCTCTCAGCCGGATACGCAGTATTTT.

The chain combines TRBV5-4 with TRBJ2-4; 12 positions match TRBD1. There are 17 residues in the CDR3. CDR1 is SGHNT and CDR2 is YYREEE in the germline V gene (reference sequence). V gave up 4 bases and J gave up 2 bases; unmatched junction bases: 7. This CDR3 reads CASSRGQGALTKNIQYF. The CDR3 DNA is TGTGCCAGCAGCCGGGGACAGGGGGCTTTAACCAAAAACATTCAGTACTTC.

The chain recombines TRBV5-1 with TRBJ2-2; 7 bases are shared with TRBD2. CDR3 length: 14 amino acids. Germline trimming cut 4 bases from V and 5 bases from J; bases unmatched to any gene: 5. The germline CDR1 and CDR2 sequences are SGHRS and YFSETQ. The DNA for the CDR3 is TGCGCCAGCAGCAGCGGGGACTGGACCGGGGAGCTGTTTTTT. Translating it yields CASSSGDWTGELFF.

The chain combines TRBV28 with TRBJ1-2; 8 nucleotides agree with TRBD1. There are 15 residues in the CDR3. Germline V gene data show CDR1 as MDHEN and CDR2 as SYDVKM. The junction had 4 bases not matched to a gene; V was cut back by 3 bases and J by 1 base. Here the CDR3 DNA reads TGTGCCAGCAGTTTGGACAGGGTCCTTAACTATGGCTACACCTTC. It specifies CASSLDRVLNYGYTF.

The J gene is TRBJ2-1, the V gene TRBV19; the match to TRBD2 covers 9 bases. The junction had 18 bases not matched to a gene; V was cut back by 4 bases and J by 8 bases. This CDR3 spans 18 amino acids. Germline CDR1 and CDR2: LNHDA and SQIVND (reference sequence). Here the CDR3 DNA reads TGTGCCAGTAGTACCCGTTCCGCGGGAGGGCCGGTATGGCATGAGCAGTTCTTC. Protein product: CASSTRSAGGPVWHEQFF. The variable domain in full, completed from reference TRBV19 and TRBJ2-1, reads DGGITQSPKYLFRKEGQNVTLSCEQNLNHDAMYWYRQDPGQGLRLIYYSQIVNDFQKGDIAEGYSVSREKKESFPLTVTSAQKNPTAFYLCASSTRSAGGPVWHEQFFGPGTRLTVL.

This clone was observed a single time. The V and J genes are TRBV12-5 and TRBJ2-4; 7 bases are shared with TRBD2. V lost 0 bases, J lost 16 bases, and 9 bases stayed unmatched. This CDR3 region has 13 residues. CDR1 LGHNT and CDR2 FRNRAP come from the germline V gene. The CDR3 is CASGLVVGGSLYF. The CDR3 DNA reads TGTGCTAGTGGTTTGGTCGTTGGCGGGAGTCTATACTTC.

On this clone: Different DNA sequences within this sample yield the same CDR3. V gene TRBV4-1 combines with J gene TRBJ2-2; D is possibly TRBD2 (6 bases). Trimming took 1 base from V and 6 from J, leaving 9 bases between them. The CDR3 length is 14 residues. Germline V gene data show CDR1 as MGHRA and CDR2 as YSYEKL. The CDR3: CASSQVGGPGELFF. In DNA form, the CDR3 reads TGCGCCAGCAGCCAAGTTGGAGGGCCCGGGGAGCTGTTTTTT.

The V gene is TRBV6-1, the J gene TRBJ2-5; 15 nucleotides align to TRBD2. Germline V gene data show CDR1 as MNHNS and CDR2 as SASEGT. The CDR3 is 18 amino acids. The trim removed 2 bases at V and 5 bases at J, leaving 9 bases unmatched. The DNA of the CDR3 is TGTGCCAGCAGTGAATTGGGACTAGCGGGAGGAGGGATGGAGACCCAGTACTTC. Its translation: CASSELGLAGGGMETQYF.